These 25 T cell receptor beta chains came from one sample sequenced in a study of blood T cell repertoires in COVID-19. Here immunoSEQ multiplex PCR was the method, and the copy in TCRdb shows in-frame clones only, minus some. The sample contains 200,000 or so clones, 70% to 90% of which appear only once. Sequencing was performed on peripheral blood. The receptors come from a woman aged 40 to 50 who had recovered from COVID-19.

This clone has only a few counts. The rearrangement uses TRBV5-6 and TRBJ1-3; 8 bases align to TRBD1. V lost 2 bases, J lost 4 bases, and 8 bases stayed unmatched. Per germline, CDR1 SGHDT and CDR2 YYEEEE. The CDR3 has 16 residues. CDR3 in DNA: TGTGCCAGCAGCTTATGGGACAGGTCCGCCGGAAACACCATATATTTT. Translated: CASSLWDRSAGNTIYF.

The V gene is TRBV6-4, the J gene TRBJ2-1, with unresolved D. Germline V lookup: CDR1 MRHNA, CDR2 SNTAGT. The length of the CDR3 is 14 residues. The ends were cut back, 4 bases at V and 0 bases at J, with 7 bases in the middle. The CDR3, as DNA: TGTGCCAGCAGTGGTGGAGACTCCTACAATGAGCAGTTCTTC. Translating it yields CASSGGDSYNEQFF.

The chain combines TRBV19 with TRBJ1-5; no clear D gene. The germline CDR1 and CDR2 sequences are LNHDA and SQIVND (reference sequence). Deletions cut 5 bases from V and 4 bases from J, with 15 bases between. The CDR3 is 15 residues long. The CDR3 nucleotides are TGTGCCAGTAGTCCTAATGCGGGCGGAAATCAGCCCCAGCATTTT. Its protein product is CASSPNAGGNQPQHF.

The chain is built from TRBV7-9 and TRBJ2-4; possibly TRBD2 for D (5 bases). The V end lost 2 bases, the J end lost 9 bases, and 20 bases lay between the germline ends. This CDR3 region has 16 residues. In germline, CDR1 is SEHNR, CDR2 FQNEAQ (reference sequence). CDR3 nucleotides: TGTGCCAGCAGCTTAAGGGCAGCGGAGCCCCAAGGCATTCAGTACTTC. This gives the protein CASSLRAAEPQGIQYF. The full variable domain, its missing parts supplied by reference TRBV7-9 and TRBJ2-4, is DTGVSQNPRHKITKRGQNVTFRCDPISEHNRLYWYRQTLGQGPEFLTYFQNEAQLEKSRLLSDRFSAERPKGSFSTLEIQRTEQGDSAMYLCASSLRAAEPQGIQYFGAGTRLSVL.

This rearrangement joins TRBV28 to TRBJ1-6; perhaps TRBD1 as D (5 bases). V lost 5 bases, J lost 5 bases, and 7 bases lay in between. The CDR3 is made up of 13 amino acids. Germline CDR1 MDHEN, CDR2 SYDVKM. The CDR3 protein is CASSLTDNSPLHF. CDR3 bases: TGTGCCAGCAGTCTGACAGATAATTCACCCCTCCACTTT.

The chain recombines TRBV6-5 with TRBJ2-6; D gene uncertain. Germline values: CDR1 MNHEY, CDR2 SVGAGI. V was clipped by 1 base and J by 0 bases, with 4 bases between them. The length of the CDR3 is 15 residues. CDR3 amino acids: CASSYFLSGANVLTF. The CDR3 DNA sequence: TGTGCCAGCAGTTACTTCCTCTCTGGGGCCAACGTCCTGACTTTC.

The CDR3 loop is CASSKFPGYGYTF. The CDR3 region has the DNA TGTGCCAGCAGCAAATTCCCAGGGTATGGCTACACCTTC. The V gene is TRBV21-1, the J gene TRBJ1-2; TRBD1, the table's D call, was not compared with the DNA. TRBV21-1 is a pseudogene locus. The CDR3 runs 13 residues.

This clone was observed a single time. The chain couples TRBV4-3 to TRBJ2-1, with TRBD2 as a possible D gene (6 bases). The germline V gene has CDR1 LGHNA and CDR2 YSLEER. The CDR3 is made up of 16 amino acids. V lost 0 bases and J 6 bases, leaving 15 bases between the germline ends. The CDR3 DNA follows: TGCGCCAGCAGCCAAGATCTGGCGGGAACGAGCAATGAGCAGTTCTTC. This translates into CASSQDLAGTSNEQFF.

The CDR3 here is CASSWDRVNTGELFF. The CDR3 DNA reads as TGTGCCAGCAGTTGGGACAGGGTGAACACCGGGGAGCTGTTTTTT. This chain joins TRBV28 and TRBJ2-2, with 9 bases fitting TRBD1. The trim removed 4 bases at V and 1 base at J, leaving 1 base unmatched. The CDR3 is 15 amino acids. Germline values: CDR1 MDHEN, CDR2 SYDVKM.

This chain joins TRBV19 and TRBJ1-1, with a tentative D call TRBD1 (6 bases). V was cut by 7 bases and J by 0 bases, with 12 bases left in between. Germline CDR1 reads LNHDA; CDR2 reads SQIVND (reference sequence). The CDR3 has 14 residues. The CDR3 protein is CASTIQGLNTEAFF. The CDR3 nucleotides read TGTGCCAGTACCATCCAGGGGCTGAACACTGAAGCTTTCTTT.

J is TRBJ1-2 and V is TRBV10-3, with D perhaps matching TRBD1 (5 bases). This CDR3 is built from 15 residues. Per germline, CDR1 ENHRY and CDR2 SYGVKD. The germline V and J ends were trimmed by 3 bases and 3 bases, with 14 bases remaining between them. This chain's CDR3 is CAISDRAGEDYGYTF. CDR3 coding DNA: TGTGCCATCAGTGATAGGGCGGGGGAGGACTATGGCTACACCTTC.

The chain employs TRBV25-1 and TRBJ2-5; TRBD1 might be the D (5 bases). CDR1 and CDR2 (germline): MGHDK, SYGVNS. V shed 3 bases and J shed 5 bases, with 13 bases lying between them. This CDR3 comprises 14 residues. The CDR3 sequence: CASSEFQGSETQYF. For the CDR3, the DNA is TGTGCCAGCAGTGAGTTTCAGGGTTCGGAGACCCAGTACTTC.

CDR3 DNA sequence: TGTGCCAGCAGCCGGGTACTAGCGGGAGGGGTAGATACGCAGTATTTT. It codes for CASSRVLAGGVDTQYF. This chain joins TRBV7-6 and TRBJ2-3; the match to TRBD2 covers 13 bases. V lost 5 bases to trimming and J lost 5 bases; unmatched junction nucleotides: 7. This CDR3 has 16 residues. The germline gives CDR1 SGHVS, CDR2 FNYEAQ.

This chain uses TRBV5-1 with TRBJ1-1; 7 bases align to TRBD1. CDR1 SGHRS and CDR2 YFSETQ come from the germline V gene. This CDR3 is built from 14 residues. V was pared by 7 bases and J by 2 bases, with 8 bases of the junction left unmatched. The CDR3 region is CASGPWTGNTEAFF. The CDR3 DNA reads TGCGCCAGCGGGCCCTGGACAGGAAACACTGAAGCTTTCTTT.

The V gene is TRBV18, the J gene TRBJ2-3; 7 nucleotides agree with TRBD1. V was pared by 6 bases and J by 6 bases, with 6 bases of the junction left unmatched. This CDR3 is 13 amino acids long. Germline lookup yields CDR1 KGHSH and CDR2 LQKENI. The CDR3 region has the DNA TGTGCCAGCTCGTCTATACAGGGGGATACGCAGTATTTT. It encodes CASSSIQGDTQYF.

The V gene is TRBV29-1, the J gene TRBJ2-3; weak D call: TRBD1 (5 bases). Germline CDR1 is SQVTM and CDR2 is ANQGSEA. There are 13 residues in the CDR3. V lost 5 bases and J 1 base, leaving 10 bases between the germline ends. The DNA of the CDR3 is TGCAGCGTTTCAGGGCTGGGCACAGATACGCAGTATTTT. It translates to CSVSGLGTDTQYF.

The V gene is TRBV19, the J gene TRBJ1-3; 9 nucleotides match TRBD1. The CDR3 is 21 residues long. Germline lookup yields CDR1 LNHDA and CDR2 SQIVND (reference sequence). V was clipped by 7 bases and J by 0 bases; unmatched bases: 22. CDR3 coding DNA: TGTGCCAGTACTCCGGGACAGGGTATATTTGGATCTCCTCACTCTGGAAACACCATATATTTT. It translates to CASTPGQGIFGSPHSGNTIYF.

The V and J genes are TRBV15 and TRBJ1-5; weak D call: TRBD1 (5 bases). Trimming pared 0 bases from V and 6 bases from J, leaving 9 bases between. Germline CDR1 is LNHNV and CDR2 is YYDKDF (reference sequence). CDR3 length: 14 amino acids. The CDR3 DNA is TGTGCCACCAGCAGAGATCCAACAGGTCAGCCCCAGCATTTT. It translates to CATSRDPTGQPQHF.

The chain couples TRBV14 to TRBJ2-1; no firm D call. V was shortened by 4 bases and J by 6 bases, with 19 bases between the two germline ends. In germline, CDR1 is SGHDN, CDR2 FVKESK. This CDR3 is built from 16 residues. CDR3 sequence (DNA): TGTGCCAGCAGCCCCCGCCTGACGTGGTCTAGCAATGAGCAGTTCTTC. This sequence encodes CASSPRLTWSSNEQFF.

V and J are TRBV2 and TRBJ1-1; D perhaps matches TRBD1 (6 bases). CDR3 length: 12 residues. Trimming took 7 bases from V and 6 from J, leaving 12 bases between them. The germline V gene encodes CDR1 SNHLY and CDR2 FYNNEI. CDR3 amino acids: CASNLQGSEAFF. CDR3 nucleotides: TGTGCCAGCAACCTACAGGGCTCTGAAGCTTTCTTT.

The chain combines TRBV5-1 with TRBJ2-7, with 10 bases lining up with TRBD2. The CDR3 runs to 14 residues. The germline V gene encodes CDR1 SGHRS and CDR2 YFSETQ. V was clipped by 5 bases and J by 0 bases; unmatched bases: 2. CDR3 nucleotides: TGCGCCAGCAGTCTAGCGGGAGCCTCCTACGAGCAGTACTTC. Translation gives CASSLAGASYEQYF.

The rearrangement joins TRBV27 to TRBJ2-7, with TRBD2 identical over 8 bases. From germline, CDR1 is MNHEY and CDR2 SMNVEV (reference sequence). This CDR3 has 15 amino acids. V lost 6 bases, J lost 3 bases, and 10 bases stayed unmatched. CDR3 sequence: CASSLKTGGSYEQYF. CDR3 nucleotides: TGTGCCAGCAGCTTAAAGACGGGAGGGAGCTACGAGCAGTACTTC.

About this clone: The identical CDR3 is also encoded by other nucleotide sequences in the sample. V gene TRBV3-1 (or the pseudogene TRBV3-2) combines with J gene TRBJ2-2; 10 positions match TRBD2. CDR1 and CDR2 from the germline V gene are LGHDT and YNNKEL (reference sequence). The ends lost 1 base at V and 1 base at J; junction bases unmatched: 0. The CDR3 runs to 16 residues. The CDR3 here is CASSQGLAGNTGELFF. The DNA for the CDR3 is TGTGCCAGCAGCCAAGGACTAGCGGGGAACACCGGGGAGCTGTTTTTT.

With regard to this clone: Other DNA sequences of this sample code for an identical CDR3. The genes are TRBV5-1 and TRBJ1-5; 7 positions match TRBD1. Germline V gene sequence: CDR1 SGHRS, CDR2 YFSETQ. The CDR3 extends over 14 amino acids. V shed 1 base, J shed 3 bases, and the junction held 1 base outside the gene matches. This CDR3 is CASSLTGDNQPQHF. CDR3 in DNA: TGCGCCAGCAGCTTGACAGGGGACAATCAGCCCCAGCATTTT.

The gene calls are TRBV6-5 and TRBJ1-2; D not resolved. Per the germline V gene, CDR1 is MNHEY and CDR2 is SVGAGI. The CDR3 contains 14 residues. V was pared by 7 bases and J by 3 bases, with 15 bases between. CDR3 amino acids: CASTRTPRDYGYTF. The CDR3 coding sequence is TGTGCCAGCACCCGCACTCCCCGGGACTATGGCTACACCTTC.